The rows below give T cell receptor beta chains drawn from one sample of a study of cytomegalovirus exposure and HLA in healthy donors. The protocol was immunoSEQ multiplex PCR, while the TCRdb copy is restricted to in-frame clones and leaves out a portion. The sample has 95,000 to 150,000 clones, about 90% seen once; the top ten hold 1.9%. Sequenced: PBMCs. The receptors shown here come from a woman aged 18-29 years in good health and CMV-seronegative. CDR3s include the opening cysteine and the closing phenylalanine or tryptophan. Each record gives: J gene, clone size, V gene, D gene, CDR3 protein, CDR3 DNA. The D gene is left open where the match is weak. Only part of the rows carry a size: once, few, many, or a class if the clone is expanded.

TRBJ2-3 | . | TRBV19 | TRBD2 | CASSMGTSGRRTDTQYF | TGTGCCAGTAGTATGGGGACTAGCGGGAGGCGGACAGATACGCAGTATTTT
TRBJ2-7 | once | TRBV28 | . | CASSYGYEQYF | TGTGCCAGCAGTTACGGCTACGAGCAGTACTTC
TRBJ2-1 | . | TRBV7-2 | . | CASSLGSGSSYNEQFF | TGTGCCAGCAGCTTGGGTAGCGGCAGCTCCTACAATGAGCAGTTCTTC
TRBJ2-7 | . | TRBV9 | . | CASSSEGGPNEQYF | TGTGCCAGCAGCTCTGAGGGGGGGCCCAACGAGCAGTACTTC
TRBJ2-1 | . | TRBV18 | . | CASSPFRVRNEQFF | TGTGCCAGCTCACCCTTCAGGGTTCGTAATGAGCAGTTCTTC
TRBJ1-3 | . | TRBV7-9 | TRBD1 | CASSTLRGRSGNTIYF | TGTGCCAGCAGCACCCTCAGGGGGAGGTCTGGAAACACCATATATTTT
TRBJ2-7 | once | TRBV27 | TRBD1 | CASSRGTGGNEQYF | TGTGCCAGTTCCCGGGGGACAGGGGGAAACGAGCAGTACTTC
TRBJ2-7 | . | TRBV18 | . | CASSPPPGRDEQYF | TGTGCCAGCTCACCACCGCCGGGTCGCGACGAGCAGTACTTC
TRBJ2-3 | . | TRBV30 | . | CAWSKGIDTQYF | TGTGCCTGGAGTAAGGGGATAGATACGCAGTATTTT
TRBJ2-5 | . | TRBV5-1 | TRBD1 | CASSSQVGQQETQYF | TGCGCCAGCAGCTCTCAAGTGGGACAGCAAGAGACCCAGTACTTC
TRBJ2-7 | . | TRBV9 | TRBD1 | CASSAHSGTGDEQYF | TGTGCCAGCAGCGCACATAGTGGTACAGGGGACGAGCAGTACTTC
TRBJ2-7 | . | TRBV5-4 | . | CASSSTWGLIVYEQYF | TGTGCCAGCAGCTCCACCTGGGGGCTTATCGTCTACGAGCAGTACTTC
TRBJ1-3 | once | TRBV30 | TRBD1 | CAWSIEGASGNTIYF | TGTGCCTGGAGTATTGAGGGGGCCTCTGGAAACACCATATATTTT
TRBJ2-1 | . | TRBV13 | TRBD2 | CASSLGLAGVLYEQFF | TGTGCCAGCAGCTTAGGACTAGCGGGAGTTCTCTATGAGCAGTTCTTC
TRBJ2-1 | . | TRBV7-3 | . | CASSLTFSPAGEQFF | TGTGCCAGCAGCTTAACGTTCTCCCCGGCGGGTGAGCAGTTCTTC